Listed below are T cell receptor beta chains from one sample, sequenced in a study of blood T cell repertoires in COVID-19. The data were produced by immunoSEQ multiplex PCR, yet TCRdb's version contains in-frame clones alone and is incomplete. The repertoire consists of around 200,000 clones, with less than 85% occurring once and the leading ten covering 5.5%. The sequencing sample was made of peripheral blood. The receptors stem from an older woman with acute or convalescent COVID-19. The CDR3 runs from the conserved cysteine through the conserved F or W. D genes are given only for firm matches. Size is omitted from some rows. Given values are once, few, many or a class for expanded clones.

abundance | j_gene | d_gene | v_gene | len | CDR3nt | CDR3aa
NA | TRBJ2-4 | NA | TRBV28 | 14 | TGTGCCAGCAGACGGGCAGGGGCCAAAAACATTCAGTACTTC | CASRRAGAKNIQYF
NA | TRBJ1-2 | NA | TRBV28 | 14 | TGTGCCAGCAGTCCCCGGGACACAAACTATGGCTACACCTTC | CASSPRDTNYGYTF
NA | TRBJ2-5 | TRBD2 | TRBV10-3 | 18 | TGTGCCATCAGTGCCCGGACTAGCGGGAGTATTGTTGGGGAGACCCAGTACTTC | CAISARTSGSIVGETQYF
NA | TRBJ2-1 | TRBD1 | TRBV27 | 17 | TGTGCCGGCCATGGACAGGGGACTGGAAGCTCCTACAATGAGCAGTTCTTC | CAGHGQGTGSSYNEQFF
few | TRBJ1-1 | NA | TRBV27 | 14 | TGTGCCAGCAGTTTAGTCCCAGTAAACACTGAAGCTTTCTTT | CASSLVPVNTEAFF
NA | TRBJ1-5 | TRBD1 | TRBV19 | 16 | TGTGCCAGTAGTATAATTGGACAGGGGGCGAAACAGCCCCAGCATTTT | CASSIIGQGAKQPQHF
NA | TRBJ2-1 | TRBD2 | TRBV27 | 15 | TGTGCCAGCAGTTTAGGCCTAGCGGGAGTTAGTGAGCAGTTCTTC | CASSLGLAGVSEQFF
NA | TRBJ1-5 | NA | TRBV6-1 | 16 | TGTGCCAGCAGTGAAAACAGTTGGCAGGGATATCAGCCCCAGCATTTT | CASSENSWQGYQPQHF
NA | TRBJ1-2 | NA | TRBV2 | 12 | TGTGCCAGCAGCCTCGACCGGGGAGGCTACACCTTC | CASSLDRGGYTF
NA | TRBJ1-1 | NA | TRBV5-1 | 13 | TGCGCCAGCAACTCCCAAGGACAGAAAGAAGCTTTCTTT | CASNSQGQKEAFF
once | TRBJ2-1 | TRBD1 | TRBV6-5 | 15 | TGTGCCAGCAGCGAGGACAGGGGCCCCTACAATGAGCAGTTCTTC | CASSEDRGPYNEQFF
NA | TRBJ2-1 | TRBD2 | TRBV25-1 | 15 | TGTGCCAGCAGTGATGCTTCCAGGGAGGGTGATGGGCAGTTCTTC | CASSDASREGDGQFF
once | TRBJ1-2 | NA | TRBV11-2 | 14 | TGTGCCAGCAGCCCATTCGACACGTTCTATGGCTACACCTTC | CASSPFDTFYGYTF
NA | TRBJ1-2 | NA | TRBV21-1 | 13 | TGTGCCAGCAGCAAAGGAACAGCCAATGGCTACACCTTC | CASSKGTANGYTF
NA | TRBJ1-6 | TRBD1 | TRBV27 | 15 | TGTGCCAGCAGTACCCGGGACAGAGATAATTCACCCCTCCACTTT | CASSTRDRDNSPLHF
NA | TRBJ2-1 | TRBD2 | TRBV30 | 14 | TGTGCCTCCACTAGCGGGAGCTCCTACAATGAGCAGTTCTTC | CASTSGSSYNEQFF
NA | TRBJ1-2 | NA | TRBV5-1 | 12 | TGCGCCAGCAGCTTCGGGAACTATGGCTACACCTTC | CASSFGNYGYTF
NA | TRBJ2-5 | NA | TRBV3-1/TRBV3-2 | 14 | TGTGCCAGCAGCCCCGGACAGATACAAGAGACCCAGTACTTC | CASSPGQIQETQYF
NA | TRBJ2-1 | TRBD2 | TRBV19 | 15 | TGTGCCAGTAGTATGGGAGGGCCGCCATACAATGAGCAGTTCTTC | CASSMGGPPYNEQFF
NA | TRBJ2-4 | NA | TRBV7-8 | 15 | TGTGCCAGCAGCCCCCTGACAGAAAGTAAAAACATTCAGTACTTC | CASSPLTESKNIQYF
few | TRBJ1-3 | NA | TRBV3-1/TRBV3-2 | 15 | TGTGCCAGCAGCCAAGATTGGACTGCTGGAAACACCATATATTTT | CASSQDWTAGNTIYF
NA | TRBJ1-5 | NA | TRBV25-1 | 14 | TGTGCCAGCAGTGAACCCGGGGGGTATCAGCCCCAGCATTTT | CASSEPGGYQPQHF
once | TRBJ2-7 | NA | TRBV29-1 | 11 | TGCAGCGTGGCCCTCCAGTACGAGCAGTACTTC | CSVALQYEQYF
NA | TRBJ1-1 | TRBD1 | TRBV5-1 | 16 | TGCGCCAGCAGCACGAGGCCACAGGGGGAGGGGACTGAAGCTTTCTTT | CASSTRPQGEGTEAFF
NA | TRBJ2-7 | TRBD2 | TRBV28 | 14 | TGTGCCAGCTTTGCTAGCGGGTACTCCTACGAGCAGTACTTC | CASFASGYSYEQYF
NA | TRBJ2-7 | NA | TRBV20-1 | 11 | TGCAGTTATTTACAGGGCTACGAGCAGTACTTC | CSYLQGYEQYF
once | TRBJ2-3 | NA | TRBV18 | 15 | TGTGCCAGCTCACCACCTGGGCAGTTCACAGATACGCAGTATTTT | CASSPPGQFTDTQYF
NA | TRBJ1-2 | NA | TRBV5-4 | 15 | TGTGCCAGCAGCTTGGTACGGGGAGGGAACTATGGCTACACCTTC | CASSLVRGGNYGYTF